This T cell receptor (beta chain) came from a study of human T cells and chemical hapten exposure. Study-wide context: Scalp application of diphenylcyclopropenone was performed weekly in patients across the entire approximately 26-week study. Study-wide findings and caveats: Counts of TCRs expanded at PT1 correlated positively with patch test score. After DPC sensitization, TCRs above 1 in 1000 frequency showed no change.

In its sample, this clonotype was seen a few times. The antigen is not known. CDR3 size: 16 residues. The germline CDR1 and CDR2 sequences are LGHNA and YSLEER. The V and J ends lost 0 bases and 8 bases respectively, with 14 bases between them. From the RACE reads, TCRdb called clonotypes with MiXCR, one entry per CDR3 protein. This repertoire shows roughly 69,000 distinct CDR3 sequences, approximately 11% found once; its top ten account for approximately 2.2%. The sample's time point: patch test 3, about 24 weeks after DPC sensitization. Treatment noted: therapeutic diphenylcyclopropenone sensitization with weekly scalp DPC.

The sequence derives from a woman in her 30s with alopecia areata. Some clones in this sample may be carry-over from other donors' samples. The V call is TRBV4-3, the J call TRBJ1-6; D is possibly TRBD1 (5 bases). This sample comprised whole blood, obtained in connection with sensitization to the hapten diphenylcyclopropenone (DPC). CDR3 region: CASSQDRGGTDSPLHF. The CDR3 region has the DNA TGCGCCAGCAGCCAAGATCGAGGAGGGACGGATTCACCCCTCCACTTT.